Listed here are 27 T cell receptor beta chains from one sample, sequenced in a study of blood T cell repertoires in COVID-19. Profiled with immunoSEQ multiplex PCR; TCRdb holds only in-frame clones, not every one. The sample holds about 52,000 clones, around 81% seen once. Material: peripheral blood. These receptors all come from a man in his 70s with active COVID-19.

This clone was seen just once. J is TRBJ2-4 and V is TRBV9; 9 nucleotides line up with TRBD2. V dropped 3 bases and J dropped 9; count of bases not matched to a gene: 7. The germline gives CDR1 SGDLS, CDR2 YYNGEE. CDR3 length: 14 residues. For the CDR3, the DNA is TGTGCCAGCAGCGGACTAACTAGCGGGTCCATTCAGTACTTC. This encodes CASSGLTSGSIQYF.

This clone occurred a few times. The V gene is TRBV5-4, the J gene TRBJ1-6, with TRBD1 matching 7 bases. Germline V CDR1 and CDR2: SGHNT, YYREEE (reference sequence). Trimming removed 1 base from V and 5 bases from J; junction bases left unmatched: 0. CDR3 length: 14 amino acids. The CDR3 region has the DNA TGTGCCAGCAGCTTGCAGGGGGATAATTCACCCCTCCACTTT. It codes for CASSLQGDNSPLHF. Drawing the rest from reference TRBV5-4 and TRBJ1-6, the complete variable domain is ETGVTQSPTHLIKTRGQQVTLRCSSQSGHNTVSWYQQALGQGPQFIFQYYREEENGRGNFPPRFSGLQFPNYSSELNVNALELDDSALYLCASSLQGDNSPLHFGNGTRLTVT.

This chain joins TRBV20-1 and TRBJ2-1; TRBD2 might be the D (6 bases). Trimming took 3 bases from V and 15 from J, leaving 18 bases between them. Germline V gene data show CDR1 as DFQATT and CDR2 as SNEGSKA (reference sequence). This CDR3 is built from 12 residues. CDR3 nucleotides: TGCAGTGCTAGTTCCGGGGCCTCGGAGGGGTTCTTC. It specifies CSASSGASEGFF.

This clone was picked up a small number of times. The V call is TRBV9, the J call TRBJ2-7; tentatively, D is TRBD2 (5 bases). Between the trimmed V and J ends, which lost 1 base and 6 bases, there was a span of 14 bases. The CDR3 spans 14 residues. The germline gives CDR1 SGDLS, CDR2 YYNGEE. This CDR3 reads CASSVQGGLAEQYF. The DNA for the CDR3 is TGTGCCAGCAGCGTACAAGGAGGTTTGGCCGAGCAGTACTTC.

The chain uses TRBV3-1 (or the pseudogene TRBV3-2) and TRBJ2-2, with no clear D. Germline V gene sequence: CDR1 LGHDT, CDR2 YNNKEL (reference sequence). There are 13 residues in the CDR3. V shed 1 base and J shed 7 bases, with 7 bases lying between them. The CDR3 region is CASSQGFRGELFF. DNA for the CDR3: TGTGCCAGCAGCCAAGGTTTCCGCGGGGAGCTGTTTTTT.

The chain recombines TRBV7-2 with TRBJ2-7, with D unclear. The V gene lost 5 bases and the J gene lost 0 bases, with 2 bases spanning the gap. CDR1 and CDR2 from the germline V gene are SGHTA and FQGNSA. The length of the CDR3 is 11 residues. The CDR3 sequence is CASSHSYEQYF. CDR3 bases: TGTGCCAGCAGCCACTCCTACGAGCAGTACTTC.

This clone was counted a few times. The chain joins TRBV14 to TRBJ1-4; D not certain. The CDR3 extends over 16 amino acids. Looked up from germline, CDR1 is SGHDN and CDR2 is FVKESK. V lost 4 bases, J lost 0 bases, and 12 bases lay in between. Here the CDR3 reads CASSPLAGATNEKLFF. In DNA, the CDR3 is TGTGCCAGCAGCCCTTTAGCGGGTGCAACTAATGAAAAACTGTTTTTT.

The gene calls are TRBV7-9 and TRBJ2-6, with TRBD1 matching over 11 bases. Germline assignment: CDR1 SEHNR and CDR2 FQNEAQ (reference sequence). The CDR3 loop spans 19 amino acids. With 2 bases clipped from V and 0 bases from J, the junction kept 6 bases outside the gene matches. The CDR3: CASSLSGTGGSSGANVLTF. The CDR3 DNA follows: TGTGCCAGCAGCTTATCAGGGACAGGGGGTAGCTCTGGGGCCAACGTCCTGACTTTC.

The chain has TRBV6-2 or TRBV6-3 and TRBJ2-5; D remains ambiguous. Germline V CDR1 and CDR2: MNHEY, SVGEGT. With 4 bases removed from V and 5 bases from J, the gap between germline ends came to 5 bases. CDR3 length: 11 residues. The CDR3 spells CASSFQETQYF. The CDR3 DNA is TGTGCCAGCAGTTTCCAGGAGACCCAGTACTTC.

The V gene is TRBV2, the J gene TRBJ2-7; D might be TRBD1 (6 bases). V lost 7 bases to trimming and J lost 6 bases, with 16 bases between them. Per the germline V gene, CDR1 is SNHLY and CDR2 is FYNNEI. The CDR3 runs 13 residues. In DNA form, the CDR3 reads TGTGCCAGCATACCCCAGGGGATAAGCGAGCAGTACTTC. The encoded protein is CASIPQGISEQYF.

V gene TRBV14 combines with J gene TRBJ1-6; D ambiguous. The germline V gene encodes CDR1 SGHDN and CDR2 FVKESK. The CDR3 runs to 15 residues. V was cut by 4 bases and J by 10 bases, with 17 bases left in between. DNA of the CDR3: TGTGCCAGCAGCCCAGATGTACGGGTAGGATCACCCCTCCACTTT. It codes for CASSPDVRVGSPLHF. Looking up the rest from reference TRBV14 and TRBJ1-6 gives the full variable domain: EAGVTQFPSHSVIEKGQTVTLRCDPISGHDNLYWYRRVMGKEIKFLLHFVKESKQDESGMPNNRFLAERTGGTYSTLKVQPAELEDSGVYFCASSPDVRVGSPLHFGNGTRLTVT.

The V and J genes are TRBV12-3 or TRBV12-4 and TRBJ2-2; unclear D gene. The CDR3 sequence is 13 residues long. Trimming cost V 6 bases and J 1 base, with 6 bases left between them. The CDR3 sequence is CASRLMNTGELFF. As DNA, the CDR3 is TGTGCCAGCAGACTAATGAACACCGGGGAGCTGTTTTTT.

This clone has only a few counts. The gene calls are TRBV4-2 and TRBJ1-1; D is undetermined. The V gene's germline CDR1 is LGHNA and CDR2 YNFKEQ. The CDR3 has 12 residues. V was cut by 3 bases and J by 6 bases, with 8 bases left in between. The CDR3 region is CASSQGPSEAFF. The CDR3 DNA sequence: TGTGCCAGCAGCCAGGGCCCATCTGAAGCTTTCTTT.

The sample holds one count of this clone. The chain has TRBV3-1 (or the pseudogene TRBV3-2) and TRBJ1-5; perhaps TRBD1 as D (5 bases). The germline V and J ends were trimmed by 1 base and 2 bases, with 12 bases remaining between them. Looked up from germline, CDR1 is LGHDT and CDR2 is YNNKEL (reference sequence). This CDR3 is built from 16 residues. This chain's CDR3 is CASSQGREERNQPQHF. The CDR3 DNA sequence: TGTGCCAGCAGCCAAGGCAGGGAGGAACGCAATCAGCCCCAGCATTTT.

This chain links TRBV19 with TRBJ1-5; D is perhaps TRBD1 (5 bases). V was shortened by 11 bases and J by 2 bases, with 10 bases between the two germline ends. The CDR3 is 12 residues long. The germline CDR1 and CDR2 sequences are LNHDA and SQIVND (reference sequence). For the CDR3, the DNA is TGTGCCTGCAAAGGGGGCAATCAGCCCCAGCATTTT. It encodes CACKGGNQPQHF.

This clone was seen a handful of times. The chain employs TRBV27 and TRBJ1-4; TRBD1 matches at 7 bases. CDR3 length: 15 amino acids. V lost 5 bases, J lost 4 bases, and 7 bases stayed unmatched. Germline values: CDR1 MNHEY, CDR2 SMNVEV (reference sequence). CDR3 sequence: CASSARGRGNEKLFF. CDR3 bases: TGTGCCAGCAGTGCAAGGGGGCGCGGTAATGAAAAACTGTTTTTT.

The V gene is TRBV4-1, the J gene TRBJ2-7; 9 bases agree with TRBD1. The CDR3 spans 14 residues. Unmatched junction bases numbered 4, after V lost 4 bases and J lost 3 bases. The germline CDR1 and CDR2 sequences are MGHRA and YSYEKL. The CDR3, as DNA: TGCGCCAGCAGCCTCGGACAGGGGAACTACGAGCAGTACTTC. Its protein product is CASSLGQGNYEQYF.

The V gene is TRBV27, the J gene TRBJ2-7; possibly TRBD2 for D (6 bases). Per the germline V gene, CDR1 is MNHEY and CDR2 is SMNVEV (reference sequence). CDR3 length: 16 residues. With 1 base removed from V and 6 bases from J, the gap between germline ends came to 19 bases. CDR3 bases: TGTGCCAGCAGTTTATGGGGGGATCCCGACTCTAGCGAGCAGTACTTC. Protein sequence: CASSLWGDPDSSEQYF.

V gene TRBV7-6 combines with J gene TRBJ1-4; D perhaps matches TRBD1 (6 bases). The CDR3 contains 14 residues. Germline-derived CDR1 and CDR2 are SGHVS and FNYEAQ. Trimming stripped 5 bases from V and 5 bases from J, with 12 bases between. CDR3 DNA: TGTGCCAGCAGCATGGGGACACTGAATGAAAAACTGTTTTTT. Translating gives CASSMGTLNEKLFF.

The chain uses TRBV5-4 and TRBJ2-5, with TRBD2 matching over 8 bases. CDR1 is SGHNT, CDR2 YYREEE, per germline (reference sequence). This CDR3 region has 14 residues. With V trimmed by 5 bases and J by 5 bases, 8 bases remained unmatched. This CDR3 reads CASRRAGEGETQYF. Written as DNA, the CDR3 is TGTGCCAGCAGACGAGCGGGGGAAGGGGAGACCCAGTACTTC.

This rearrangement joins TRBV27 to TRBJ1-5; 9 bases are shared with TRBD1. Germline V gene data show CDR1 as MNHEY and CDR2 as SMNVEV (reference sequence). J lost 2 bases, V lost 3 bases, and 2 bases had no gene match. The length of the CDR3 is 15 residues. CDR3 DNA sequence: TGTGCCAGCAGTTTGGGACAGGGTGGCAATCAGCCCCAGCATTTT. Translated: CASSLGQGGNQPQHF.

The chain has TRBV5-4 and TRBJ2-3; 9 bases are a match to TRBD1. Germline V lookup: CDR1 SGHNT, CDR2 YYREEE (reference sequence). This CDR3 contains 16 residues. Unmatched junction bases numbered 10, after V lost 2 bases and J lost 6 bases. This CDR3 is CASSLPGQGRADTQYF. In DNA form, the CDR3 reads TGTGCCAGCAGCTTACCCGGACAGGGGAGGGCCGATACGCAGTATTTT.

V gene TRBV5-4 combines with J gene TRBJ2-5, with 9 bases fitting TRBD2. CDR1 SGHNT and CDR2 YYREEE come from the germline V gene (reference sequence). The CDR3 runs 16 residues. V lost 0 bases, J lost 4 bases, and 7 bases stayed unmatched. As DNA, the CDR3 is TGTGCCAGCAGCTTGGGGGGGTTAGCGGGAGCAGAGACCCAGTACTTC. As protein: CASSLGGLAGAETQYF.

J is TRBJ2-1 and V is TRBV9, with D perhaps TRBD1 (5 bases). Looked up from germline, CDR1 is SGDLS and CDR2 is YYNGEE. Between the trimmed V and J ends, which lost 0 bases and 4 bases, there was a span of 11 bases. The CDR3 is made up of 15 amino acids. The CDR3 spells CASSVEGREYNEQFF. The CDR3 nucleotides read TGTGCCAGCAGCGTAGAGGGGCGCGAGTACAATGAGCAGTTCTTC.

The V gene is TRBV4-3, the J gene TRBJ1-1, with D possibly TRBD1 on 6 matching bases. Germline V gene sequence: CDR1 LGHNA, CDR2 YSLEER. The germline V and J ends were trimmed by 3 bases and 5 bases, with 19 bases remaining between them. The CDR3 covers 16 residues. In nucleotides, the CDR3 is TGCGCCAGCAGCCAGGGTACAGGGCTGGTGTCTACTGAAGCTTTCTTT. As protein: CASSQGTGLVSTEAFF.

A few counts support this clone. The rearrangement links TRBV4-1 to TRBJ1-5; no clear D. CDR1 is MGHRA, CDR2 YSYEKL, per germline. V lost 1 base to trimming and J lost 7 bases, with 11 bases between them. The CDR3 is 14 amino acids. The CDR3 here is CASSQVGGIQPQHF. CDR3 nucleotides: TGCGCCAGCAGCCAAGTTGGAGGGATCCAGCCCCAGCATTTT.

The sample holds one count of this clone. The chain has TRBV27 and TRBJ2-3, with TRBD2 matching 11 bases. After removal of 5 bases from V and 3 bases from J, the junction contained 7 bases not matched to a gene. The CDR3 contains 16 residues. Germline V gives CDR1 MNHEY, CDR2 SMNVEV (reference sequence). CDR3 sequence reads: CASSPPGLAVTDTQYF. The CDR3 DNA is TGTGCCAGCAGTCCCCCGGGACTAGCGGTAACAGATACGCAGTATTTT.